This record covers a single TCR beta chain. Trimming left V 5 bases short and J 2 bases short, with 8 bases between. The CDR3 has 13 residues. CDR1 is SEHNR and CDR2 is FQNEAQ in the germline V gene (reference sequence). The data derive from a study of blood T cell repertoires in COVID-19. Study summary: Sources were T cells, B-cell-depleted T cells, or PBMCs; the material itself was cDNA or gDNA.

Authors' analysis steps: The authors estimated nucleated cell counts from reference gene primer amplification. Sequencing was performed with immunoSEQ multiplex PCR; in TCRdb, only in-frame clones are kept and a portion is missing. V and J calls and clone size come straight from that table; D and trimming were deduced from the DNA. The sample gives approximately 220,000 clones, roughly 80% of which show up once; around 2% is in the top ten. The sample taken for sequencing was peripheral blood. The sequence came from a woman aged 55-69 years with acute or convalescent COVID-19. The chain has TRBV7-9 and TRBJ2-3; D is unresolved. The CDR3 here is CASSPSLTDTQYF. The CDR3 region has the DNA TGTGCCAGCAGCCCGAGCCTCACAGATACGCAGTATTTT.